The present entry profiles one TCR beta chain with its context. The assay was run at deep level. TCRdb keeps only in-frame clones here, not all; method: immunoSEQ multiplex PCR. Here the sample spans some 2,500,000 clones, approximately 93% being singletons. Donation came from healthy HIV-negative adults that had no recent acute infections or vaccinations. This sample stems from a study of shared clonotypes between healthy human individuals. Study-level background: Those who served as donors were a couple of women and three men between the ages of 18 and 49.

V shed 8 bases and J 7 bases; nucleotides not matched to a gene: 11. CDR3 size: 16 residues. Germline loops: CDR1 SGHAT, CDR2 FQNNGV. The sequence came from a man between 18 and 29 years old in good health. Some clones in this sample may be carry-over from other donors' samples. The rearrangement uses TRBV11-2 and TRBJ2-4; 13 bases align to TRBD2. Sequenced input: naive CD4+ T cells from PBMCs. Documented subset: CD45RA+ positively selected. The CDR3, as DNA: TGTGCCAGCGGCCAACTAGCGGGAGGGCCTTGGAACATTCAGTACTTC. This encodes CASGQLAGGPWNIQYF.